The T cell receptor (beta chain) described here comes from a study of T cell repertoires in cytomegalovirus infection (dated by TCRdb to between 2017 and 2020). For context, the study as a whole: Recently identified HLA-C-restricted CMV epitopes, whose presentation resists viral immunomodulation, were targeted by peptide stimulations together with well-studied HLA-B-restricted epitopes. Donor HLA type was relevant to the analysis, because carriage of CMV infection together with the matching HLA type was indicated by public TCR beta signatures.

In its sample, this clonotype was seen many times. The target of this receptor is not known. No quality values exist for individual bases; no much larger clone is one base distant. Points the paper makes about the study in general: In both this cohort and an independent cohort of several hundred donors, the cumulative frequency of public TCR beta family members distinguished carriers of CMV infection plus the relevant HLA type. The ex vivo response was dominated by HLA-C-restricted CMV-specific TCR beta clonotypes, which also provided the single most frequent clonotype in two of eight donors.

Read against the paper, the sample's treatment or condition label means: in vitro stimulation with specific CMV peptide epitopes to enrich CMV-specific T cells. For CDR1 and CDR2, the germline V gene lists SGHTA and FQGNSA. Trimming costs V 0 bases and J 0 bases, and their ends lie 9 bases apart. From the cysteine through the phenylalanine, the CDR3 covers 15 amino acids. The entry retains the CDR3 DNA only, 45 bases that are in frame from base 1. Instrument on record: Illumina HiSeq 1500. The raw public data were reprocessed by TCRdb itself: fastp quality trimming at Q25, MiXCR clonotype calling, in-frame beta chains only. Entries that share a CDR3 protein sequence are merged under the most common genes and DNA. Here the sample has nearly 700,000 distinct CDR3 sequences; around 30% occur a single time. Jointly, the top ten make up over 15% of the sample.

The sequence derives from a human donor in good health (CMV status not recorded). Some clones in this sample may be carry-over from other donors' samples. This chain is built from TRBV7-2 and TRBJ2-7; no D gene is confidently identified. The sequencing here drew on cultured PBMCs, taken from culture after CMV antigen stimulation. CDR3 reads: CASSLALGTSYEQYF. In nucleotide form, the sequence is TGTGCCAGCAGCTTAGCGCTTGGTACCTCCTACGAGCAGTACTTC.